Here is one TCR beta chain with its context. The antigen is undetermined. Sequencing was performed with immunoSEQ multiplex PCR; in TCRdb, only in-frame clones are kept and a portion is missing. The table lists just over 95,000 clones, around 85% of them singletons, with 3.8% in the top ten. Germline-derived CDR1 and CDR2 are SGHRS and YFSETQ. Trimming removed 0 bases at V and 2 bases at J, with 15 bases between. This CDR3 spans 16 amino acids. This sample is drawn from a study of OX40 agonist ivuxolimab in advanced cancers. Whole-study findings and limits: Among T cells, CD8+ cells averaged more expanded clones than CD4+ cells. Partial responders at 0.1-3.0 mg/kg had among the lowest clonal expansion.

V usage is TRBV5-1 and J usage is TRBJ2-7, with a weak D call TRBD2 (5 bases). The sequences come from CD4+ or CD8+ T cells sorted from blood, collected in a trial of the OX40 agonist ivuxolimab. The receptor's source is an adult with an advanced solid tumor such as melanoma, head and neck, liver or kidney cancer. The CDR3 loop reads CASSLALGDPPYEQYF. The DNA for the CDR3 is TGCGCCAGCAGCTTGGCCCTCGGGGATCCCCCCTACGAGCAGTACTTC.